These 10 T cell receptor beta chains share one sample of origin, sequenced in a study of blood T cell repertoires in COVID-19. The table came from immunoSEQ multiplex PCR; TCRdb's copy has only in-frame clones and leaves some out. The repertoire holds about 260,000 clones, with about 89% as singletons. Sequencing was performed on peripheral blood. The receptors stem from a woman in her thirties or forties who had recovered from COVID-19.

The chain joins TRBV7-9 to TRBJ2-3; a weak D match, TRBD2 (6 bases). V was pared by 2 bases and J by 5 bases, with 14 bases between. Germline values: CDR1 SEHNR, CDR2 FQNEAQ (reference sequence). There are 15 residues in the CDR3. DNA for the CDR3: TGTGCCAGCAGCTTATTAGCGGCGGTGGGAGATACGCAGTATTTT. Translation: CASSLLAAVGDTQYF. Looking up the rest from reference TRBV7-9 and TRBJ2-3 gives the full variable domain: DTGVSQNPRHKITKRGQNVTFRCDPISEHNRLYWYRQTLGQGPEFLTYFQNEAQLEKSRLLSDRFSAERPKGSFSTLEIQRTEQGDSAMYLCASSLLAAVGDTQYFGPGTRLTVL.

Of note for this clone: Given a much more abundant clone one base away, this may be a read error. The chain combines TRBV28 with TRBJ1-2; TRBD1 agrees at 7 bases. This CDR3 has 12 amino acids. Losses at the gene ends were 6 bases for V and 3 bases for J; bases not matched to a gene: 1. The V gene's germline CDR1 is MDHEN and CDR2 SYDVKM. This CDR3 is CASSTGDYGYTF. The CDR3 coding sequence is TGTGCCAGCAGCACAGGGGACTATGGCTACACCTTC.

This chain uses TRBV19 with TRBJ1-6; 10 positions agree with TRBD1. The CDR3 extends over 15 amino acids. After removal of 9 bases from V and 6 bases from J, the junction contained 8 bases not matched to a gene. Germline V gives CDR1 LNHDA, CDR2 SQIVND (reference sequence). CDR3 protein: CASRDRGRSNSPLHF. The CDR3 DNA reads TGTGCCAGCAGGGACAGGGGTAGGAGTAATTCACCCCTCCACTTT.

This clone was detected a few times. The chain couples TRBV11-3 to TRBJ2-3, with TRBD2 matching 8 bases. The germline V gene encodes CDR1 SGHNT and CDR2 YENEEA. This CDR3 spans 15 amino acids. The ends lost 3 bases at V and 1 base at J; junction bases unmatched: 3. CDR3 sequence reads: CASSFGAGGTDTQYF. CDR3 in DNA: TGTGCCAGCAGCTTCGGAGCGGGGGGCACAGATACGCAGTATTTT. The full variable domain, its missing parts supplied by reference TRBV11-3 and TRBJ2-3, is EAGVVQSPRYKIIEKKQPVAFWCNPISGHNTLYWYLQNLGQGPELLIRYENEEAVDDSQLPKDRFSAERLKGVDSTLKIQPAELGDSAVYLCASSFGAGGTDTQYFGPGTRLTVL.

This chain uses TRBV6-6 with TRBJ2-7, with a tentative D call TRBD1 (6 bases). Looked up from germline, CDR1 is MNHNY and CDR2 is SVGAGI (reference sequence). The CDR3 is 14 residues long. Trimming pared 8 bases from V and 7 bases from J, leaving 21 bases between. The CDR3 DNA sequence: TGTGCCAGCTTCCCAGGCTGGGGGCGGCAAGAGCAGTACTTC. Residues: CASFPGWGRQEQYF.

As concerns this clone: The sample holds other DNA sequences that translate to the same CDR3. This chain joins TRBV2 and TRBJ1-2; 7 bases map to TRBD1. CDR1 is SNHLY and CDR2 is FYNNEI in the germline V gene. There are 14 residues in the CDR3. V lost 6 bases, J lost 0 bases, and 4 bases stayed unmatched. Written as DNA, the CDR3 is TGTGCCAGCAGGCGGACAGGATCTAACTATGGCTACACCTTC. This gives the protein CASRRTGSNYGYTF.

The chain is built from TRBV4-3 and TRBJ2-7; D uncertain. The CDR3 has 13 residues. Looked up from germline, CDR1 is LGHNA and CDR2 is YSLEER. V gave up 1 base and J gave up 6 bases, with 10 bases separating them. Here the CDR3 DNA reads TGCGCCAGCAGCCAAGTAGTACCGGGCGAGCAGTACTTC. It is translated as CASSQVVPGEQYF.

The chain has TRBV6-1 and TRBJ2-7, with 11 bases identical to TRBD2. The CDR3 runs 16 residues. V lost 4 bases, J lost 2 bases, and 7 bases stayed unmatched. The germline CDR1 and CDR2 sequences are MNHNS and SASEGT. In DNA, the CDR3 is TGTGCCAGCAGTGCCCTTAGCGGGGGGGCGGCCTACGAGCAGTACTTC. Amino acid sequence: CASSALSGGAAYEQYF.

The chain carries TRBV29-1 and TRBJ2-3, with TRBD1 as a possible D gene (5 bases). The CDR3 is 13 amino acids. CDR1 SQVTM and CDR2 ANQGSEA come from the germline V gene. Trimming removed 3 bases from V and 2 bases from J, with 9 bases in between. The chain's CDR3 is CSVESGSTDTQYF. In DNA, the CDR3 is TGCAGCGTTGAGTCAGGGTCCACAGATACGCAGTATTTT.

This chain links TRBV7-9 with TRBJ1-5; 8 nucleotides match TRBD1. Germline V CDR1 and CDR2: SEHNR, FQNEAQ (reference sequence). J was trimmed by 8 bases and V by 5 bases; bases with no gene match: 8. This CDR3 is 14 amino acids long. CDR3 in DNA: TGTGCCAGCAGCCCGGAGGGACAGGATGAGCCCCAGCATTTT. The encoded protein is CASSPEGQDEPQHF.